The 7 T cell receptor beta chains given below trace back to one sample, sequenced in a study of Ad26.COV2.S vaccination and SARS-CoV-2 variants. Regarding treatment: 15 to 20 received Ad26.COV2.S at low or high dose, single or two shots; several received placebo; per-sample allocation not given. The samples date from day 63 after the first vaccine or placebo injection. The data were produced by immunoSEQ multiplex PCR, yet TCRdb's version contains in-frame clones alone and is incomplete. This sample carries around 500,000 clones, about 89% of them seen once, and the ten largest clones take over 1.5%. The sample consisted of peripheral blood, taken in a trial of Ad26.COV2.S vaccine versus placebo. The receptors were gathered from a person aged 18-60 years who received the Ad26.COV2.S COVID-19 vaccine or a placebo.

This chain joins TRBV11-2 and TRBJ2-2; no reliable D call. Germline CDR1 is SGHAT and CDR2 is FQNNGV. The V and J ends lost 6 bases and 3 bases respectively, with 11 bases between them. CDR3 length equals 14 residues. CDR3 sequence: CASRTVLDTGELFF. As DNA, the CDR3 is TGTGCCAGCAGAACAGTCTTAGACACCGGGGAGCTGTTTTTT.

The genes are TRBV2 and TRBJ2-3, with TRBD2 matching over 12 bases. CDR3 length equals 17 residues. The V segment lost 6 bases and the J segment 2 bases; nucleotides outside the gene matches: 9. The germline gives CDR1 SNHLY, CDR2 FYNNEI. The CDR3 reads CASSRSGLAGFTDTQYF. Here the CDR3 DNA reads TGTGCCAGCAGCCGATCCGGACTAGCGGGATTCACAGATACGCAGTATTTT. The full variable domain, its missing parts supplied by reference TRBV2 and TRBJ2-3, is EPEVTQTPSHQVTQMGQEVILRCVPISNHLYFYWYRQILGQKVEFLVSFYNNEISEKSEIFDDQFSVERPDGSNFTLKIRSTKLEDSAMYFCASSRSGLAGFTDTQYFGPGTRLTVL.

V usage is TRBV4-1 and J usage is TRBJ2-5; D might be TRBD2 (5 bases). Deletions cut 2 bases from V and 2 bases from J, with 15 bases between. This CDR3 has 16 residues. From germline, CDR1 is MGHRA and CDR2 YSYEKL. CDR3 sequence: CASSQPLVLLQETQYF. The CDR3, as DNA: TGCGCCAGCAGCCAACCACTAGTCCTGCTACAAGAGACCCAGTACTTC.

This chain connects TRBV3-1 (or the pseudogene TRBV3-2) to TRBJ1-1; the D gene is possibly TRBD1 (5 bases). The germline CDR1 and CDR2 sequences are LGHDT and YNNKEL (reference sequence). There are 14 residues in the CDR3. V lost 4 bases, J lost 3 bases, and 12 bases lay in between. CDR3 DNA sequence: TGTGCCAGCAGCCGCAGTGTGGGGGACACTGAAGCTTTCTTT. It specifies CASSRSVGDTEAFF.

The chain couples TRBV27 to TRBJ1-5; D is possibly TRBD1 (6 bases). CDR1 MNHEY and CDR2 SMNVEV come from the germline V gene (reference sequence). V dropped 3 bases and J dropped 5 bases, with 8 bases sitting between them. The CDR3 is 13 residues long. CDR3 nucleotides: TGTGCCAGCAGTTTTGACAGGCATCAGCCCCAGCATTTT. It translates to CASSFDRHQPQHF.

The chain combines TRBV29-1 with TRBJ2-7, with 16 bases matching TRBD2. Trimming took 5 bases from V and 0 from J; bases not matched to a gene: 4. Germline V gene lookup returns CDR1 SQVTM and CDR2 ANQGSEA. This CDR3 region has 16 residues. CDR3 region: CSVRGLAGGNSYEQYF. The CDR3, as DNA: TGCAGCGTTCGGGGACTAGCGGGAGGGAACTCCTACGAGCAGTACTTC.

This clone was seen a single time. The chain has TRBV2 and TRBJ2-3, with no clear D. The CDR3 contains 16 residues. CDR1 is SNHLY and CDR2 is FYNNEI in the germline V gene. Trimming removed 5 bases from V and 0 bases from J, with 15 bases in between. This CDR3 reads CASSLALYASTDTQYF. DNA of the CDR3: TGTGCCAGCAGTCTTGCCCTGTACGCTAGCACAGATACGCAGTATTTT. The full variable domain, rest sourced from reference TRBV2 and TRBJ2-3, is EPEVTQTPSHQVTQMGQEVILRCVPISNHLYFYWYRQILGQKVEFLVSFYNNEISEKSEIFDDQFSVERPDGSNFTLKIRSTKLEDSAMYFCASSLALYASTDTQYFGPGTRLTVL.